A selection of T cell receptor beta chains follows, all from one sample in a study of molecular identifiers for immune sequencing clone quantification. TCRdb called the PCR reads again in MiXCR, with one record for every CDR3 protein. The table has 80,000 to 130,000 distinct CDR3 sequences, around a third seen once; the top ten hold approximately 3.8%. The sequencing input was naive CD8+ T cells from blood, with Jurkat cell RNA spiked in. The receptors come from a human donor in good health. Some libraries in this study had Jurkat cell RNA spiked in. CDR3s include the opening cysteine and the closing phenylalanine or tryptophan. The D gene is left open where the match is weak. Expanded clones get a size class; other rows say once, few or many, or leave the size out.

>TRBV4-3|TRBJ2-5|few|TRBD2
TGCGCCAGCAGCCAAGGTCCGGGACTAGCTGGAGAGACCCAGTACTTC
CASSQGPGLAGETQYF
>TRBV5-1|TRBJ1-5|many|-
TGCGCCAGCAGGGCCAACTCGGACAGTCAGCCCCAGCATTTT
CASRANSDSQPQHF
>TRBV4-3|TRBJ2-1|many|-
TGCGCCAGCAGCCAAGTGTCTGGCGCAGAGAGGCGTGAGCAGTTCTTC
CASSQVSGAERREQFF
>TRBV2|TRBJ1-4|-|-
TGTGCCAGCAGTGATATCTGGACAGATAATGAAAAACTGTTTTTT
CASSDIWTDNEKLFF
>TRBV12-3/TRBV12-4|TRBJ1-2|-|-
TGTGCCAGCAGCCTAAAGTCCAACTATGGCTGCACCTTC
CASSLKSNYGCTF
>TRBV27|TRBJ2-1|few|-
TGTGCCAGCAGACCCATCGTGTCCCGTTCCTACAATGAGCAGTTCTTC
CASRPIVSRSYNEQFF
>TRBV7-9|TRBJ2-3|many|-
TGTGCCAGCAGCTTAGCGGTGGGGGCAGCAGATACGCAGTATTTT
CASSLAVGAADTQYF
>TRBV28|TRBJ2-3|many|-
TGTGCCAGCAGTTTATCCCTCGAGGCGGAGGGAGACACAGATACGCAGTATTTT
CASSLSLEAEGDTDTQYF
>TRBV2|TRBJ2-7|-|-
TGTGCCAGCAGTGATGTGGACAGAGTTTTCTTC
CASSDVDRVFF
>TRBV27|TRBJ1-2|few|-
TGTGCCAGCAGTTTACTTGGGGGCCATGGCTACACCTTC
CASSLLGGHGYTF
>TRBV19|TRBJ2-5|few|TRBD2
TGTGCCAGTAGAGTCCGGGCGGGAGCTGTTGTAGAGACCCAGTACTTC
CASRVRAGAVVETQYF
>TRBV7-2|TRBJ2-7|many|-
TGTGCCAGCAGCTTAGGAGTCAGGGGAGTGGACGAGCAGTACTTC
CASSLGVRGVDEQYF